One sample yielded the 6 T cell receptor beta chains listed below, sequenced in a study of regulatory T cells in long-lasting Graves disease. TCR beta libraries were built with iRepertoire HTBI primers and Arm-PCR of CDR3 regions. Using its own MiXCR run on the multiplex PCR reads, TCRdb lists one record per CDR3 protein. The data hold a few hundred thousand distinct CDR3 sequences, with over 14% observed a single time. The sample's time point: newly diagnosed GD, antithyroid drugs for less than 3 months. RNA isolated from PBMCs was used to make the TCR library. This sample was also put to use in a study of T cells in Graves' hyperthyroidism and ophthalmopathy.

The source material was peripheral blood mononuclear cells (PBMCs), sampled at new diagnosis, from a patient treated with antithyroid drugs. The source is a woman in her 40s with Graves disease.

This clonotype was picked up many times. This chain links TRBV2 with TRBJ2-1; the match to TRBD1 covers 9 bases. Per the germline V gene, CDR1 is SNHLY and CDR2 is FYNNEI. This CDR3 contains 15 residues. With V trimmed by 4 bases and J by 7 bases, 8 bases remained unmatched. The CDR3 nucleotides read TGTGCCAGCAGTGGCGCCGGGACAGGGCCTAATGAGCAGTTCTTC. Encoded protein: CASSGAGTGPNEQFF.

This clonotype has only a few counts. The chain uses TRBV28 and TRBJ1-2; D is possibly TRBD1 (5 bases). This CDR3 comprises 17 residues. V lost 10 bases, J lost 2 bases, and 26 bases lay in between. The germline gives CDR1 MDHEN, CDR2 SYDVKM. The CDR3 spells CATGRGLGKEKNYGYTF. The CDR3 nucleotides are TGTGCCACCGGGCGGGGGTTGGGCAAAGAAAAGAACTATGGCTACACCTTC.

This clonotype was detected many times. The chain uses TRBV7-9 and TRBJ2-1; possibly TRBD2 for D (7 bases). Germline V gene sequence: CDR1 SEHNR, CDR2 FQNEAQ (reference sequence). This CDR3 has 16 residues. Trimming pared 6 bases from V and 4 bases from J, leaving 19 bases between. The chain's CDR3 is CASSPGHLGGYNEQFF. The CDR3 DNA reads as TGTGCCAGCAGTCCGGGACATCTGGGGGGGTACAATGAGCAGTTCTTC.

This clonotype showed up many times. V and J are TRBV28 and TRBJ2-6; TRBD1 or TRBD2 may be the D gene (5 bases each). The CDR3 sequence is 12 residues long. Trimming removed 5 bases from V and 12 bases from J, with 11 bases in between. CDR1 and CDR2 (germline): MDHEN, SYDVKM. In nucleotides, the CDR3 is TGTGCCAGCAGTCCCCGGGACGGCGTCCTGACTTTC. This encodes CASSPRDGVLTF. Drawing the rest from reference TRBV28 and TRBJ2-6, the complete variable domain is DVKVTQSSRYLVKRTGEKVFLECVQDMDHENMFWYRQDPGLGLRLIYFSYDVKMKEKGDIPEGYSVSREKKERFSLILESASTNQTSMYLCASSPRDGVLTFGAGSRLTVL.

This clonotype was counted many times. The chain is built from TRBV6-2 or TRBV6-3 and TRBJ1-5; no definite D call. Germline-derived CDR1 and CDR2 are MNHEY and SVGEGT. This CDR3 contains 14 residues. Trimming left V 5 bases short and J 3 bases short, with 11 bases between. The CDR3 protein is CASSQTAFNQPQHF. CDR3 nucleotides: TGTGCCAGCAGTCAAACAGCGTTCAATCAGCCCCAGCATTTT.

This clonotype came up many times. This chain links TRBV7-2 with TRBJ2-7, with TRBD2 matching 8 bases. The V segment lost 4 bases and the J segment 10 bases; nucleotides outside the gene matches: 15. This CDR3 has 15 residues. Germline CDR1 reads SGHTA; CDR2 reads FQGNSA. The CDR3 here is CASSSWAGGNLIQYF. As DNA, the CDR3 is TGTGCCAGCAGCTCATGGGCGGGAGGAAACCTTATACAGTACTTC.